The text below deals with one T cell receptor beta chain. Its antigen is unknown. The data stem from a study of vaccination and CD4 T cells after COVID-19. CDR1 is DFQATT and CDR2 is SNEGSKA in the germline V gene (reference sequence). Losses at the gene ends were 2 bases for V and 0 bases for J; bases not matched to a gene: 3. The CDR3 consists of 15 residues. Scientists ran DNA taken from cultured CD4+ T cells through the Oncomine TCR Beta short-read assay for sequencing. TCRdb ran MiXCR on the PCR reads and lists one entry per CDR3 protein. The sample shows about 15,000 distinct CDR3 sequences, nearly 75% of them seen only once. Treatment denoted: approximately 9-day PBMC culture with coronavirus spike peptide pools or control peptides (ViraFEST assay). Culture proceeded for 10 days, and CD4+ T cells were then isolated by negative selection.

This receptor was obtained from a human donor who had recovered from COVID-19. The rearrangement links TRBV20-1 to TRBJ2-3; 9 bases align to TRBD1. The sample comprised CD4+ T cells from blood, cultured in vitro. As DNA, the CDR3 is TGCAGTGCTAGACGGGACAGGGCCAGCACAGATACGCAGTATTTT. Its protein product is CSARRDRASTDTQYF.